Presented here are 20 T cell receptor beta chains from one specimen sequenced in a study of siplizumab effects on memory and regulatory T cells. TCRdb keeps only in-frame clones here, not all; method: immunoSEQ multiplex PCR. The data contain about 27,000 clones, approximately 80% of them seen just once; the ten biggest clones take up under 25%. Sample: memory CD4+ T cells sorted from blood. The receptors here all came from a human donor in good health.

The V call is TRBV9, the J call TRBJ2-2; no firm D call. V lost 2 bases to trimming and J lost 2 bases, with 10 bases between them. The CDR3 is 15 amino acids. The V gene's germline CDR1 is SGDLS and CDR2 YYNGEE. CDR3 sequence reads: CASSVGLLNTGELFF. For the CDR3, the DNA is TGTGCCAGCAGCGTGGGCCTCCTCAACACCGGGGAGCTGTTTTTT.

The V gene is TRBV7-2, the J gene TRBJ1-3; D remains unclear. Trimming removed 7 bases at V and 0 bases at J, with 10 bases between. Germline assignment: CDR1 SGHTA and CDR2 FQGNSA. The CDR3 spans 14 residues. This CDR3 is CASTPHPSGNTIYF. The CDR3 DNA is TGTGCCAGCACCCCCCACCCCTCTGGAAACACCATATATTTT.

This sequence joins TRBV5-1 and TRBJ2-4; 10 nucleotides line up with TRBD1. Germline CDR1 SGHRS, CDR2 YFSETQ. V shed 0 bases and J 9 bases; nucleotides not matched to a gene: 3. The CDR3 loop spans 14 amino acids. The CDR3 is CASSLETGGGIQYF. CDR3 bases: TGCGCCAGCAGCTTGGAGACAGGGGGCGGCATTCAGTACTTC.

The table lists this clone with a count of one. DNA of the CDR3: TGTGCCAGCAGCGTCGGGACTAGCAGGCACACCGGGGAGCTGTTTTTT. It specifies CASSVGTSRHTGELFF. The chain employs TRBV9 and TRBJ2-2; TRBD2 aligns across 9 bases. V dropped 2 bases and J dropped 3; count of bases not matched to a gene: 5. CDR3 size: 16 residues. In germline, CDR1 is SGDLS, CDR2 YYNGEE.

J is TRBJ2-7 and V is TRBV10-3; TRBD2 aligns across 11 bases. From germline, CDR1 is ENHRY and CDR2 SYGVKD. The CDR3 spans 13 residues. The V and J ends lost 10 bases and 5 bases, in that order; junction bases with no gene match: 7. The DNA for the CDR3 is TGTGCCACGCGACTAGCGGGAATCGACGAGCAGTACTTC. Amino acids: CATRLAGIDEQYF.

The chain employs TRBV29-1 and TRBJ1-2; no clear D gene. The germline gives CDR1 SQVTM, CDR2 ANQGSEA. V lost 2 bases to trimming and J lost 5 bases, with 3 bases between them. CDR3 length equals 10 residues. Here the CDR3 reads CSVESYGYTF. In nucleotides, the CDR3 is TGCAGCGTTGAAAGTTATGGCTACACCTTC.

The J gene is TRBJ2-7, the V gene TRBV25-1; 8 bases align to TRBD2. This CDR3 region has 14 residues. V gave up 7 bases and J gave up 9 bases; unmatched junction bases: 14. Germline values: CDR1 MGHDK, CDR2 SYGVNS. This chain's CDR3 is CASNPGTSDMRQYF. In nucleotides, the CDR3 is TGTGCCAGCAACCCCGGGACTAGTGATATGCGGCAGTACTTC.

This clone was seen only once. This chain links TRBV28 with TRBJ1-6; D might be TRBD1 (6 bases). Germline V gene data show CDR1 as MDHEN and CDR2 as SYDVKM. This CDR3 has 18 residues. Trimming pared 6 bases from V and 4 bases from J, leaving 22 bases between. The CDR3 bases are TGTGCCAGCAGACCCAGGGGCAGGGGCTCCGCATATAATTCACCCCTCCACTTT. Its translation is CASRPRGRGSAYNSPLHF.

The sample holds a few counts of this clone. The rearrangement joins TRBV7-2 to TRBJ1-5; D remains unclear. V lost 0 bases to trimming and J lost 6 bases, with 15 bases between them. The length of the CDR3 is 16 residues. The V gene's germline CDR1 is SGHTA and CDR2 FQGNSA. CDR3 sequence: CASSLAGKPAGQPQHF. CDR3 nucleotide sequence: TGTGCCAGCAGCTTAGCCGGGAAACCGGCTGGTCAGCCCCAGCATTTT.

The chain combines TRBV30 with TRBJ2-7, with D perhaps TRBD1 (6 bases). The CDR3 has 11 amino acids. V was shortened by 5 bases and J by 3 bases, with 8 bases between the two germline ends. In germline, CDR1 is GTSNPN, CDR2 SVGIG (reference sequence). CDR3 coding DNA: TGTGCCTGGGGGACAAGCTACGAGCAGTACTTC. Its protein product is CAWGTSYEQYF.

The chain combines TRBV5-4 with TRBJ1-2; TRBD1 is a possible D gene (5 bases). Germline V gene data show CDR1 as SGHNT and CDR2 as YYREEE (reference sequence). V gave up 0 bases and J gave up 6 bases, with 15 bases separating them. The CDR3 sequence is 15 residues long. The CDR3 loop is CASSLERTQGHGYTF. The CDR3 DNA reads as TGTGCCAGCAGCTTGGAACGGACACAAGGCCATGGCTACACCTTC.

The V call is TRBV7-9, the J call TRBJ2-2; maybe TRBD1 (6 bases). The length of the CDR3 is 17 residues. V lost 5 bases and J 7 bases, leaving 23 bases between the germline ends. The germline CDR1 and CDR2 sequences are SEHNR and FQNEAQ (reference sequence). DNA for the CDR3: TGTGCCAGCAGCAATTCCCCCTACAGGGCCCTTATCGGGGAGCTGTTTTTT. Translated, it gives CASSNSPYRALIGELFF.

V gene TRBV18 combines with J gene TRBJ2-2; 7 bases agree with TRBD2. The V gene end was trimmed by 2 bases and the J gene end by 2 bases; junction bases not matched to a gene: 5. Germline CDR1 and CDR2: KGHSH and LQKENI. This CDR3 has 16 residues. CDR3 sequence reads: CASSPGGLLNTGELFF. Written as DNA, the CDR3 is TGTGCCAGCTCACCAGGGGGACTACTAAACACCGGGGAGCTGTTTTTT.

This chain links TRBV28 with TRBJ2-2, with TRBD1 identical over 9 bases. The CDR3 sequence is 17 residues long. Trimming at V came to 3 bases and at J to 4 bases, leaving 9 bases not matched to a gene. Germline V gene lookup returns CDR1 MDHEN and CDR2 SYDVKM. The CDR3 region is CASSFPGQGSGTGELFF. The CDR3 region has the DNA TGTGCCAGCAGTTTCCCGGGACAGGGTTCAGGCACCGGGGAGCTGTTTTTT.

The rearrangement joins TRBV19 to TRBJ2-7, with D perhaps TRBD2 (5 bases). The CDR3 has 15 residues. Germline-derived CDR1 and CDR2 are LNHDA and SQIVND (reference sequence). V was trimmed by 5 bases and J by 0 bases, leaving 14 bases between them. Written as DNA, the CDR3 is TGTGCCAGTAGTTTTGGCGGGCTCAGCTCCTACGAGCAGTACTTC. Translation gives CASSFGGLSSYEQYF.

The chain couples TRBV5-4 to TRBJ1-4; D remains ambiguous. Germline V CDR1 and CDR2: SGHNT, YYREEE (reference sequence). This CDR3 has 12 residues. Trimming removed 0 bases at V and 5 bases at J, with 2 bases between. The CDR3 nucleotides are TGTGCCAGCAGCTTGGACAATGAAAAACTGTTTTTT. Translation: CASSLDNEKLFF.

The chain links TRBV25-1 to TRBJ2-1, with D uncertain. Trimming took off 7 bases at V and 5 bases at J, with 9 bases between the two ends. Germline CDR1 is MGHDK and CDR2 is SYGVNS. The CDR3 extends over 12 amino acids. CDR3 in amino acids: CASTKINNEQFF. As DNA, the CDR3 is TGTGCCAGCACCAAGATAAACAATGAGCAGTTCTTC. The full variable domain, in which reference TRBV25-1 and TRBJ2-1 provide the parts outside the CDR3, is EADIYQTPRYLVIGTGKKITLECSQTMGHDKMYWYQQDPGMELHLIHYSYGVNSTEKGDLSSESTVSRIRTEHFPLTLESARPSHTSQYLCASTKINNEQFFGPGTRLTVL.

J is TRBJ2-7 and V is TRBV28, with D maybe TRBD2 (7 bases). This CDR3 is 14 amino acids long. Trimming removed 2 bases at V and 3 bases at J, with 11 bases between. CDR1 is MDHEN, CDR2 SYDVKM, per germline. CDR3 region: CASSLGGALYEQYF. CDR3 DNA: TGTGCCAGCAGTTTAGGGGGGGCTCTCTACGAGCAGTACTTC.

The chain employs TRBV9 and TRBJ2-3, with D perhaps TRBD1 (5 bases). This CDR3 contains 15 residues. Germline V lookup: CDR1 SGDLS, CDR2 YYNGEE. Trimming took 4 bases from V and 1 from J, leaving 13 bases between them. The CDR3 region is CASSTIDSRTDTQYF. DNA of the CDR3: TGTGCCAGCAGCACGATAGACAGTCGCACAGATACGCAGTATTTT.

V and J are TRBV6-6 and TRBJ2-5, with unresolved D. The CDR3 length is 14 residues. Looked up from germline, CDR1 is MNHNY and CDR2 is SVGAGI (reference sequence). Trimming stripped 6 bases from V and 3 bases from J, with 14 bases between. The CDR3 region is CASRTSGSKETQYF. CDR3 nucleotides: TGTGCCAGCAGGACATCCGGGTCAAAAGAGACCCAGTACTTC.